A single sample is the source of the 5 T cell receptor beta chains below, sequenced in a study of T-cell reconstitution after alpha-beta-depleted transplantation in children. Unique molecular identifiers were used to barcode this TCRbeta library. TCRdb processed the PCR reads anew with MiXCR; each CDR3 protein has one entry. This table has 540,000 or so distinct CDR3 sequences, 20% to 25% appearing once. Here the sequenced sample was PBMCs, mostly from graft donor cells, taken 360 days after TCRalphabeta/CD19-depleted stem cell transplant. The origin of the receptors is a boy less than two years old who had a stem cell transplant for acute myeloid leukemia, so the T cells may come from the graft donor.

The sample holds many counts of this clonotype. The chain employs TRBV6-9 and TRBJ2-3; the D gene is possibly TRBD2 (5 bases). CDR1 is MNHGY, CDR2 SVAAGI, per germline. This CDR3 spans 14 amino acids. Trimming took off 4 bases at V and 1 base at J, with 9 bases between the two ends. The CDR3 region has the DNA TGTGCCAGCAGTTCTGACTACCGCACAGATACGCAGTATTTT. Translating it yields CASSSDYRTDTQYF.

A single count supports this clonotype. The CDR3 nucleotides are TGTGCCAGCAGCGCGACTGGTTCCACAGATACGCAGTATTTT. This encodes CASSATGSTDTQYF. The gene calls are TRBV9 and TRBJ2-3; D is uncertain. Germline values: CDR1 SGDLS, CDR2 YYNGEE. Trimming pared 3 bases from V and 2 bases from J, leaving 10 bases between. The CDR3 is made up of 14 amino acids. Drawing the rest from reference TRBV9 and TRBJ2-3, the complete variable domain is DSGVTQTPKHLITATGQRVTLRCSPRSGDLSVYWYQQSLDQGLQFLIQYYNGEERAKGNILERFSAQQFPDLHSELNLSSLELGDSALYFCASSATGSTDTQYFGPGTRLTVL.

This chain joins TRBV27 and TRBJ1-2; TRBD1 is a possible D gene (6 bases). The CDR3 is 13 amino acids. V was trimmed by 2 bases and J by 6 bases, leaving 10 bases between them. Germline lookup yields CDR1 MNHEY and CDR2 SMNVEV (reference sequence). CDR3 coding DNA: TGTGCCAGCAGTTTAACAGGGTTTAATGGCTACACCTTC. Translation gives CASSLTGFNGYTF.

V and J are TRBV12-3 or TRBV12-4 and TRBJ2-3, with D uncertain. The germline V and J ends were trimmed by 3 bases and 3 bases, with 7 bases remaining between them. The CDR3 totals 13 residues. For the CDR3, the DNA is TGTGCCAGCAGTTTGACCGATACAGATACGCAGTATTTT. Its translation is CASSLTDTDTQYF.

This CDR3 reads CASSQNPGLAGPYEQYF. In DNA form, the CDR3 reads TGCGCCAGCAGCCAAAATCCCGGACTAGCGGGGCCCTACGAGCAGTACTTC. The chain couples TRBV4-3 to TRBJ2-7; 12 bases map to TRBD2. The CDR3 covers 17 residues. The V gene's germline CDR1 is LGHNA and CDR2 YSLEER. Losses at the gene ends were 2 bases for V and 2 bases for J; bases not matched to a gene: 7.